This T cell receptor (beta chain) was documented in a study of T cell responses to AZD1222 COVID-19 vaccine. TCRdb's table, derived via immunoSEQ multiplex PCR, lists solely in-frame clones and lacks some. The sample includes more than 95,000 clones, around 89% of them seen just once. Trimming removed 6 bases from V and 6 bases from J, with 16 bases in between. This CDR3 region has 14 residues. The germline gives CDR1 LGHNT, CDR2 FRNRAP. Study results and caveats: White British ancestry dominated among donors, who included more females, and clonal diversity was possibly underestimated. Spike-specific TCR breadth and depth both grew after two AZD1222 doses.

This clone came up once. The target antigen is unknown. Sample: peripheral blood, taken on day 0 of AZD1222 vaccination. The rearrangement joins TRBV12-5 to TRBJ2-3; unclear D gene. The sequence derives from an adult in good health. The CDR3 region has the DNA TGTGCTAGTGGAACTTGGGGTGCCGGGGATACGCAGTATTTT. This codes for CASGTWGAGDTQYF.